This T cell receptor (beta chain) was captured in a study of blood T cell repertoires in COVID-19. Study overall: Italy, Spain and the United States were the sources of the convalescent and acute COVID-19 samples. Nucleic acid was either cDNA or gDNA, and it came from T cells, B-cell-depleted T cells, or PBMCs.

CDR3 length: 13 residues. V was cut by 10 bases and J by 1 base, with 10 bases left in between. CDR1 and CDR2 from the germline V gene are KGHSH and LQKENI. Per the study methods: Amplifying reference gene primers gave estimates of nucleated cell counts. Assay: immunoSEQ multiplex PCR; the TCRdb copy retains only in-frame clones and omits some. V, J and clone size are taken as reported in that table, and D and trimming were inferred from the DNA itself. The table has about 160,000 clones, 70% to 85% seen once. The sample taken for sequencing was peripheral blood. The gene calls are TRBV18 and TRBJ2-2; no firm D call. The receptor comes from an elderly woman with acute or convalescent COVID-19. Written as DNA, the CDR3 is TGTGCCACGCAGGCAGAGAACACCGGGGAGCTGTTTTTT. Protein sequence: CATQAENTGELFF.